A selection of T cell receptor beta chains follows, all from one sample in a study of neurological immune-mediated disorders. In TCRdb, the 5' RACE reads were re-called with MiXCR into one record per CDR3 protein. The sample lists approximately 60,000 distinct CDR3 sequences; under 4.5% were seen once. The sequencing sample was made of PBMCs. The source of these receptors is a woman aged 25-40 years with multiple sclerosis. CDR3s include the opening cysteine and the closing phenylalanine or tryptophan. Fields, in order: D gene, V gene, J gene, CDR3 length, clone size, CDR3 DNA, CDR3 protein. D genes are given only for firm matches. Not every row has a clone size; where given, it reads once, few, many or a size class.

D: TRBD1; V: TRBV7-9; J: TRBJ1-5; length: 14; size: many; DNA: TGTGCCAGCAGCGCGACAGGGGGTAATCAGCCCCAGCATTTT; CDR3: CASSATGGNQPQHF
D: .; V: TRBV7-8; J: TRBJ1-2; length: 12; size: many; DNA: TGTGCCAGCAGCGAAGACAGCTATGGCTACACCTTC; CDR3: CASSEDSYGYTF
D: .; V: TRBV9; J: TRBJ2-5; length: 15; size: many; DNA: TGTGCCAGCAGCCGAGGTGGGCAGGGCCAAGAGACCCAGTACTTC; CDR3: CASSRGGQGQETQYF
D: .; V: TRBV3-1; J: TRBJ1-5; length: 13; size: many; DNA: TGTGCCAGCAGCCAAGTCTCCGGGCAGCCCCAGAATTTT; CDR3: CASSQVSGQPQNF
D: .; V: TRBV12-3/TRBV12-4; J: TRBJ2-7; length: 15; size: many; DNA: TGTGCCAGCAGCTATCTTACGGTGCAGACCTACGAGCAGTACTTC; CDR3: CASSYLTVQTYEQYF
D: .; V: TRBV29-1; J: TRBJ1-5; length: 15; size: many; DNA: TGCAGCGTTGAATCGGGAAGGGATTTTGGTCAGCCCCAGCATTTT; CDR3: CSVESGRDFGQPQHF
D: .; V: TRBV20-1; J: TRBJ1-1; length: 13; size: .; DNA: TGCAGTGCTAATGGTTACGGGGTGACTGAAGCTTTCTTT; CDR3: CSANGYGVTEAFF
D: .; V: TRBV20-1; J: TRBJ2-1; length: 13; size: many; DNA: TGCAGTGCTGGGCTCGGGGGCGACAATGAGCAGTTCTTC; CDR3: CSAGLGGDNEQFF
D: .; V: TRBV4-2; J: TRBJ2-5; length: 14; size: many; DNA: TGTGCCAGCAGCCGGGACTGGGTCCGCAAGACCCAGTACTTC; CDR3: CASSRDWVRKTQYF
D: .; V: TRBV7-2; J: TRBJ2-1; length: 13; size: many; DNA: TGTGCCAGCAGCTTAGGGTCCTACAATGAGCAGTTCTTC; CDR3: CASSLGSYNEQFF
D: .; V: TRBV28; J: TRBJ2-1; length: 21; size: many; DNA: TGTGCCAGCAGTTTATCCCCTCTCTGGTCCACGCGGCATATGGTCATAAATGAGCAGTTCTTC; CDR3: CASSLSPLWSTRHMVINEQFF
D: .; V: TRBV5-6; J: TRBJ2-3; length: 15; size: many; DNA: TGTGCCAGCAGGGTGGGGGGAGAAGGGACAGATACGCAGTATTTT; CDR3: CASRVGGEGTDTQYF
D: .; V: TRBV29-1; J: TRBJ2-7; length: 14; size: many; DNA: TGCAGCGTTGATCGGGGGGCGGGTACCTACGAGCAGTACTTC; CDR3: CSVDRGAGTYEQYF
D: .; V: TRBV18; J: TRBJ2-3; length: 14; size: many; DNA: TGTGCCAGCTCACCACCTACTAGCACAGATACGCAGTATTTT; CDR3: CASSPPTSTDTQYF